This is a list of T cell receptor beta chains from one sample in a study of graft-versus-host responses after intestinal transplantation. Some clones are missing from TCRdb's copy, which holds only in-frame ones; the method was immunoSEQ multiplex PCR. This sample has about 39,000 clones, with around 96% found just once. Antigens of these TCRs are unknown. The specimen was unstimulated CD8+ T cells sorted from spleen or lymph node cells, collected before transplant. Receptors originate from a human donor who was the organ donor for an intestinal transplant. Each CDR3 is given with its conserved first and last residue. D genes are given only for firm matches. A clone size is listed for some rows: how often the clone was seen (once, few, many), or a class if it is expanded.

J	size	V	D	CDR3	DNA
TRBJ1-4	NA	TRBV6-1	TRBD1	CASRGQGATNEKLFF	TGTGCCAGCAGGGGACAGGGGGCAACTAATGAAAAACTGTTTTTT
TRBJ2-1	once	TRBV13	TRBD2	CASSLGGGAYNEQFF	TGTGCCAGCAGCTTAGGCGGGGGGGCCTACAATGAGCAGTTCTTC
TRBJ1-1	NA	TRBV25-1	NA	CASSDLNTEAFF	TGTGCCAGCAGTGATCTGAACACTGAAGCTTTCTTT
TRBJ1-5	NA	TRBV2	TRBD1	CASRAGQGNQPQHF	TGTGCCAGCCGCGCGGGACAGGGGAATCAGCCCCAGCATTTT
TRBJ2-7	NA	TRBV27	TRBD2	CASSLSREGYEQYF	TGTGCCAGCAGTTTATCCAGGGAGGGCTACGAGCAGTACTTC
TRBJ2-7	NA	TRBV27	TRBD2	CASSPLSGSGTSYEQYF	TGTGCCAGCAGTCCCCTCTCCGGGAGCGGGACCTCCTACGAGCAGTACTTC
TRBJ2-7	NA	TRBV4-3	TRBD2	CASSQDRTSGVGEYF	TGCGCCAGCAGCCAAGATAGGACTAGCGGGGTAGGCGAGTACTTC
TRBJ2-1	NA	TRBV4-2	TRBD2	CASSQQGLAGGVEQFF	TGTGCCAGCAGCCAGCAGGGACTAGCGGGGGGGGTTGAGCAGTTCTTC
TRBJ2-1	NA	TRBV9	TRBD2	CASSVGGGPYNEQFF	TGTGCCAGCAGCGTAGGCGGGGGGCCTTACAATGAGCAGTTCTTC
TRBJ2-1	NA	TRBV5-8	TRBD1	CASSLRTGAGDEQFF	TGTGCCAGCAGCCTTAGGACAGGGGCTGGGGATGAGCAGTTCTTC
TRBJ2-7	NA	TRBV28	TRBD1	CASSLGRTGGYEQYF	TGTGCCAGCAGTTTAGGAAGGACAGGGGGCTACGAGCAGTACTTC
TRBJ2-7	once	TRBV27	TRBD1	CASSWSGTGPYEQYF	TGTGCCAGCAGTTGGTCCGGGACAGGGCCCTACGAGCAGTACTTC
TRBJ2-7	NA	TRBV13	NA	CASSLGGAEDEQYF	TGTGCCAGCAGCTTAGGGGGGGCGGAGGACGAGCAGTACTTC
TRBJ2-7	NA	TRBV11-3	NA	CASSSPTSSYEQYF	TGTGCCAGCAGCTCGCCGACTAGCTCCTACGAGCAGTACTTC
TRBJ2-3	NA	TRBV7-8	TRBD2	CASSFLAGAPADTQYF	TGTGCCAGCAGCTTTTTAGCGGGGGCGCCGGCAGATACGCAGTATTTT
TRBJ2-7	NA	TRBV27	NA	CASSFGQRYEQYF	TGTGCCAGCAGTTTCGGACAGAGATACGAGCAGTACTTC
TRBJ2-7	NA	TRBV27	TRBD1	CASSLTTLTRTGTLGEQYF	TGTGCCAGCAGTTTAACAACCCTTACTCGGACAGGAACCCTCGGCGAGCAGTACTTC
TRBJ2-1	NA	TRBV6-1	NA	CASNTGPTGEQFF	TGTGCCAGCAATACCGGCCCGACTGGTGAGCAGTTCTTC
TRBJ2-7	NA	TRBV21-1	NA	CASSKRAGGPRYEQYF	TGTGCCAGCAGCAAAAGGGCGGGGGGACCCCGCTACGAGCAGTACTTC
TRBJ2-3	NA	TRBV27	NA	CASSLSGQDTQYF	TGTGCCAGCAGTTTATCGGGGCAAGATACGCAGTATTTT
TRBJ2-5	NA	TRBV30	TRBD1	CAWEKPGQGMEEQYF	TGTGCCTGGGAGAAACCGGGACAGGGGATGGAAGAGCAGTACTTC
TRBJ2-3	NA	TRBV28	TRBD2	CASMLAGGDAQYF	TGTGCCAGCATGCTAGCGGGGGGAGACGCGCAGTATTTT
TRBJ2-7	NA	TRBV5-1	NA	CASSLSMGPQYF	TGCGCCAGCAGCTTGAGCATGGGGCCGCAGTACTTC
TRBJ2-7	NA	TRBV4-2	TRBD2	CASSQETGGILFAEQYF	TGTGCCAGCAGCCAAGAAACGGGGGGGATCCTTTTCGCCGAGCAGTACTTC
TRBJ2-7	NA	TRBV6-1	TRBD2	CASSDPSSGGIIWYF	TGTGCCAGCAGTGACCCGTCGAGCGGGGGGATTATATGGTACTTC
TRBJ2-7	once	TRBV5-1	NA	CASSLEAALSAEQYF	TGCGCCAGCAGCTTGGAGGCGGCACTTTCCGCCGAGCAGTACTTC
TRBJ2-1	NA	TRBV4-1	NA	CASSQEGGASYNEQFF	TGCGCCAGCAGCCAAGAGGGGGGAGCCTCCTACAATGAGCAGTTCTTC
TRBJ1-1	NA	TRBV14	NA	CTSSQVPGPGAEAFF	TGTACCAGCAGCCAAGTTCCGGGACCAGGGGCTGAAGCTTTCTTT
TRBJ2-1	NA	TRBV5-6	NA	CASSFSNEQFF	TGTGCCAGCAGCTTCTCCAATGAGCAGTTCTTC
TRBJ1-5	once	TRBV7-9	NA	CASSPDTSNQPQHF	TGTGCCAGCAGCCCCGACACTAGCAATCAGCCCCAGCATTTT
TRBJ2-7	NA	TRBV6-5	NA	CASSLGYEQYF	TGTGCCAGCAGTTTGGGTTACGAGCAGTACTTC
TRBJ1-5	NA	TRBV19	TRBD1	CASSGTGGVYNQPQHF	TGTGCCAGTAGTGGGACAGGGGGCGTCTACAATCAGCCCCAGCATTTT
TRBJ1-5	NA	TRBV7-6	TRBD1	CASSLGTGFNQPQHF	TGTGCCAGCAGCTTAGGGACAGGGTTCAATCAGCCCCAGCATTTT
TRBJ1-4	few	TRBV6-6	TRBD1	CASMSGTGGEKLFF	TGTGCCAGCATGTCCGGGACAGGAGGAGAAAAACTGTTTTTT
TRBJ1-2	NA	TRBV4-1	NA	CASSQAREGHGYTF	TGCGCCAGCAGCCAAGCCCGGGAGGGACATGGCTACACCTTC
TRBJ2-3	NA	TRBV27	TRBD1	CASSLNQGERTDTQYF	TGTGCCAGCAGTTTAAATCAGGGGGAGCGCACAGATACGCAGTATTTT
TRBJ1-6	NA	TRBV7-2	NA	CASSLEVAQGHNSPLHF	TGTGCCAGCAGCTTAGAGGTAGCCCAGGGCCATAATTCACCCCTCCACTTT